This T cell receptor (beta chain) was sequenced during a study of CD8+ T cells in alopecia areata. The study, taken as a whole, reports: Sequenced scalp T cells also include alphabeta T cells resident in normal skin.

Trimming removed 7 bases at V and 4 bases at J, with 8 bases between. Germline-derived CDR1 and CDR2 are MGHDK and SYGVNS. The CDR3 runs 11 residues. As regards this clone: The target antigen is unknown.

Reverse transcription of extracted RNA yielded cDNA, which provided the sequencing template. Method: immunoSEQ multiplex PCR; TCRdb's copy keeps in-frame clones and lacks some. The profile shows approximately 66,000 clones, 55% to 65% of them singletons. The genes are TRBV25-1 and TRBJ2-7; no reliable D call. This receptor was taken from a human donor with alopecia areata. The source was CD8+ T cells sorted from blood, collected at week 0. CDR3 nucleotide sequence: TGTGCCAGCAAGGGCGGTTACGAGCAGTACTTC. Its translation: CASKGGYEQYF.